This T cell receptor beta chain was documented in a study of blood T cell repertoires in COVID-19. About the research overall: The United States, Italy and Spain were the sources of the acute and convalescent COVID-19 samples. T cells, B-cell-depleted T cells, or PBMCs provided the cDNA or gDNA that served as material.

The V gene lost 7 bases and the J gene lost 9 bases, with 12 bases spanning the gap. The CDR3 extends over 12 amino acids. CDR1 is KGHDR and CDR2 is SFDVKD in the germline V gene. Authors' processing steps: By means of reference gene primer amplification, nucleated cell counts were estimated. Assay: immunoSEQ multiplex PCR; the TCRdb copy retains only in-frame clones and omits some. The V and J calls and clone size come from that table; D and trimming were worked out from the DNA. The table lists under 200,000 clones, roughly 84% of them singletons. The gene calls are TRBV24-1 and TRBJ1-5; D call uncertain. Source material: peripheral blood. This clonotype was sampled from a man aged 45-65 years with active or convalescent COVID-19. As DNA, the CDR3 is TGTGCCACCAGCAGAGGCGTTGGGCCCCAGCATTTT. This encodes CATSRGVGPQHF.